The 5 T cell receptor beta chains listed next were all sequenced from one sample in a study of T cell responses to AZD1222 COVID-19 vaccine (dated by TCRdb to 2020 to 2023). What this sample's time point label stands for: about 28 days (+/-7) after the second vaccine dose. The library was generated by the immunoSEQ multiplex PCR assay. TCRdb carries this immuneACCESS record with in-frame sequences only. Its versions omit some clonotypes, under half of them owing to an unresolved V gene in the studies checked, with the rest unexplained. The sample contains 80,000 to 100,000 clones, approximately 91% of them found a single time. In total, the top ten clones hold 4% to 5% of the sample. The specimen was peripheral blood, collected 28 days after the second AZD1222 dose. These TCRs come from an adult who received the AZD1222 COVID-19 vaccine.

The gene calls are TRBV12-5 and TRBJ2-1; a possible D gene is TRBD1 (5 bases). Trimming took 7 bases from V and 9 from J, leaving 16 bases between them. The CDR3 has 13 amino acids. Germline loops: CDR1 LGHNT, CDR2 FRNRAP. CDR3 protein: CASASGLISEQFF. The CDR3 DNA follows: TGTGCTAGTGCATCAGGGTTAATCTCTGAGCAGTTCTTC.

The rearrangement links TRBV6-5 to TRBJ1-1; TRBD1 might be the D (5 bases). This CDR3 has 15 residues. Trimming stripped 0 bases from V and 0 bases from J, with 8 bases between. Germline values: CDR1 MNHEY, CDR2 SVGAGI. CDR3 sequence (DNA): TGTGCCAGCAGTTACTCAGGGGCGATGAACACTGAAGCTTTCTTT. Protein: CASSYSGAMNTEAFF.

The genes are TRBV18 and TRBJ2-7; 9 positions agree with TRBD2. Germline CDR1 reads KGHSH; CDR2 reads LQKENI. J lost 3 bases, V lost 3 bases, and 3 bases had no gene match. The CDR3 extends over 14 amino acids. CDR3 sequence (DNA): TGTGCCAGCTCACCGGGGCGGGGGGGCTACGAGCAGTACTTC. It codes for CASSPGRGGYEQYF.

The CDR3 protein is CASSPRSGSTDTQYF. The CDR3 bases are TGCGCCAGCAGCCCCCGGAGTGGGAGCACAGATACGCAGTATTTT. The chain has TRBV5-1 and TRBJ2-3; D not resolved. Germline V gives CDR1 SGHRS, CDR2 YFSETQ. With 4 bases removed from V and 0 bases from J, the gap between germline ends came to 12 bases. The CDR3 consists of 15 residues.

This clone showed up just a few times. The chain combines TRBV7-3 with TRBJ1-1, with TRBD1 identical over 8 bases. This CDR3 spans 15 amino acids. Germline V gene lookup returns CDR1 SGHTA and CDR2 FQGTGA. J lost 0 bases, V lost 5 bases, and 5 bases had no gene match. The CDR3 spells CASSPQGAVNTEAFF. CDR3 DNA sequence: TGTGCCAGCAGCCCCCAGGGGGCGGTGAACACTGAAGCTTTCTTT.